Each of the 30 T cell receptor beta chains below was sequenced from the same sample in a study of PD-1 blockade in classical Hodgkin lymphoma. Assay: immunoSEQ multiplex PCR; the TCRdb copy retains only in-frame clones and omits some. The sample has around 20,000 clones, 70% to 80% seen once. With no exception, relapse followed autologous stem cell transplantation in all patients, and brentuximab vedotin exposure varied. The material was peripheral blood mononuclear cells (PBMCs), obtained before the second cycle of nivolumab. These receptors were collected from a human donor with classical Hodgkin lymphoma.

V is TRBV5-8 and J is TRBJ1-1; D remains unclear. The CDR3 contains 13 residues. Trimming shortened V by 0 bases and J by 7 bases, and 10 bases separated the two germline ends. Germline V lookup: CDR1 SGHTS, CDR2 YDEGEE. The CDR3 DNA reads as TGTGCCAGCAGCTTGGATCGTTCATTTGAAGCTTTCTTT. Its protein is CASSLDRSFEAFF.

This clone was seen once. The genes are TRBV6-1 and TRBJ2-5, with D perhaps being TRBD1 or TRBD2 (5 bases each). The CDR3 spans 13 residues. Looked up from germline, CDR1 is MNHNS and CDR2 is SASEGT. V lost 2 bases, J lost 6 bases, and 10 bases lay in between. CDR3 DNA sequence: TGTGCCAGCAGTGAACGGGGCGAAAAGACCCAGTACTTC. Protein: CASSERGEKTQYF.

The rearrangement joins TRBV19 to TRBJ2-3; 12 positions match TRBD2. Trimming took 3 bases from V and 8 from J; bases not matched to a gene: 9. The CDR3 loop spans 16 amino acids. CDR1 and CDR2 (germline): LNHDA, SQIVND (reference sequence). The CDR3 loop reads CASSIVTSGSGGTQYF. The CDR3 DNA is TGTGCCAGTAGTATCGTGACTAGCGGGAGCGGCGGTACGCAGTATTTT.

This clone was counted once. This sequence joins TRBV11-2 and TRBJ1-1, with D possibly TRBD1 on 5 matching bases. Germline loops: CDR1 SGHAT, CDR2 FQNNGV. The CDR3 length is 14 residues. Trimming shortened V by 5 bases and J by 1 base, and 11 bases separated the two germline ends. As DNA, the CDR3 is TGTGCCAGCAGCCTCCAAACAGGGAACACTGAAGCTTTCTTT. Amino acid sequence: CASSLQTGNTEAFF.

V is TRBV9 and J is TRBJ2-7, with a tentative D call TRBD2 (5 bases). The V end was cut by 0 bases, the J end by 3 bases, with 7 bases between. Germline CDR1 and CDR2: SGDLS and YYNGEE. This CDR3 comprises 13 residues. The CDR3 protein is CASSVAEGYEQYF. CDR3 sequence (DNA): TGTGCCAGCAGCGTAGCTGAGGGCTACGAGCAGTACTTC.

The chain joins TRBV4-1 to TRBJ2-1, with 7 bases matching TRBD1. This CDR3 has 16 residues. CDR1 MGHRA and CDR2 YSYEKL come from the germline V gene. After removal of 2 bases from V and 2 bases from J, the junction contained 6 bases not matched to a gene. CDR3 DNA sequence: TGCGCCAGCAGCCAAAGTCAGGGGGTCCCCTACAATGAGCAGTTCTTC. It translates to CASSQSQGVPYNEQFF.

This chain connects TRBV6-4 to TRBJ1-6, with a weak D call TRBD1 (5 bases). The CDR3 is 14 residues long. Trimming left V 6 bases short and J 6 bases short, with 12 bases between. Looked up from germline, CDR1 is MRHNA and CDR2 is SNTAGT. The CDR3 DNA sequence: TGTGCCAGCAGCCGGGACGGAGTTAATTCACCCCTCCACTTT. Residues: CASSRDGVNSPLHF.

The chain combines TRBV5-1 with TRBJ2-2; 9 bases are shared with TRBD1. With 3 bases clipped from V and 1 base from J, the junction kept 7 bases outside the gene matches. Germline CDR1 is SGHRS and CDR2 is YFSETQ. The CDR3 runs 17 residues. This CDR3 is CASSSRGQGVNTGELFF. CDR3 nucleotide sequence: TGCGCCAGCAGCTCCCGGGGACAGGGAGTGAACACCGGGGAGCTGTTTTTT. Full variable domain (rest looked up from reference TRBV5-1 and TRBJ2-2): KAGVTQTPRYLIKTRGQQVTLSCSPISGHRSVSWYQQTPGQGLQFLFEYFSETQRNKGNFPGRFSGRQFSNSRSEMNVSTLELGDSALYLCASSSRGQGVNTGELFFGEGSRLTVL.

Remarks on this clone: Other DNA sequences in the same sample also yield this CDR3. The genes are TRBV9 and TRBJ2-1; maybe TRBD2 (5 bases). CDR1 and CDR2 (germline): SGDLS, YYNGEE. V lost 0 bases, J lost 1 base, and 8 bases lay in between. The CDR3 totals 15 residues. The CDR3 reads CASSVDGGSYNEQFF. CDR3 nucleotides: TGTGCCAGCAGCGTAGACGGCGGGTCCTACAATGAGCAGTTCTTC.

The chain joins TRBV5-4 to TRBJ1-2, with D perhaps matching TRBD1 (5 bases). CDR3 length equals 16 residues. Per germline, CDR1 SGHNT and CDR2 YYREEE (reference sequence). Trimming cost V 0 bases and J 6 bases, with 18 bases left between them. Here the CDR3 DNA reads TGTGCCAGCAGCTTGGTCCGTCGGAATGGAGGGGATGGCTACACCTTC. Translated, it gives CASSLVRRNGGDGYTF.

This clone showed up just once. This chain connects TRBV6-1 to TRBJ2-5; D is undetermined. Germline V gene lookup returns CDR1 MNHNS and CDR2 SASEGT. The CDR3 length is 13 residues. Trimming cost V 2 bases and J 7 bases, with 11 bases left between them. CDR3 region: CASSENTVGTQYF. CDR3 bases: TGTGCCAGCAGTGAAAACACGGTGGGGACCCAGTACTTC.

The chain is built from TRBV10-3 and TRBJ2-2; 10 positions agree with TRBD2. V gave up 4 bases and J gave up 2 bases; unmatched junction bases: 13. CDR1 is ENHRY, CDR2 SYGVKD, per germline. The CDR3 spans 19 residues. The CDR3 loop reads CAISVVRLSGRENTGELFF. The CDR3 DNA reads TGTGCCATCAGTGTCGTTCGATTAAGCGGGAGGGAAAACACCGGGGAGCTGTTTTTT.

The J gene is TRBJ2-1, the V gene TRBV5-1, with no clear D. V lost 2 bases, J lost 7 bases, and 7 bases lay in between. From germline, CDR1 is SGHRS and CDR2 YFSETQ. The CDR3 runs to 12 residues. CDR3 coding DNA: TGCGCCAGCAGCTTAATTGGGAATGAGCAGTTCTTC. As protein: CASSLIGNEQFF.

The chain is built from TRBV18 and TRBJ2-7; 10 bases match TRBD1. Trimming cost V 3 bases and J 6 bases; bases outside gene matches: 11. The CDR3 spans 16 residues. Germline V CDR1 and CDR2: KGHSH, LQKENI. The CDR3 is CASSPVPGQGRTEQYF. CDR3 bases: TGTGCCAGCTCACCCGTACCGGGACAGGGGAGAACCGAGCAGTACTTC. The variable domain in full, completed from reference TRBV18 and TRBJ2-7, reads NAGVMQNPRHLVRRRGQEARLRCSPMKGHSHVYWYRQLPEEGLKFMVYLQKENIIDESGMPKERFSAEFPKEGPSILRIQQVVRGDSAAYFCASSPVPGQGRTEQYFGPGTRLTVT.

The rearrangement uses TRBV29-1 and TRBJ1-2; D perhaps matches TRBD1 (6 bases). Trimming removed 6 bases from V and 0 bases from J, with 14 bases in between. The CDR3 has 14 amino acids. CDR1 and CDR2 (germline): SQVTM, ANQGSEA. The CDR3 spells CSVETGTSNYGYTF. In DNA form, the CDR3 reads TGCAGCGTGGAAACAGGGACTTCTAACTATGGCTACACCTTC.

The chain has TRBV14 and TRBJ2-7, with D perhaps matching TRBD2 (6 bases). Trimming left V 2 bases short and J 2 bases short, with 10 bases between. Germline V lookup: CDR1 SGHDN, CDR2 FVKESK. This CDR3 has 14 residues. CDR3 protein: CASSQWREAYEQYF. CDR3 DNA sequence: TGTGCCAGCAGCCAATGGAGGGAGGCCTACGAGCAGTACTTC.

The chain combines TRBV7-8 with TRBJ1-5; perhaps TRBD1 as D (5 bases). With 5 bases removed from V and 0 bases from J, the gap between germline ends came to 23 bases. CDR1 and CDR2 (germline): SGHVS, FQNEAQ. The CDR3 consists of 19 residues. The CDR3 DNA sequence: TGTGCCAGCAGCCCGACTCCCGGGACGGTCGGCTATAGCAATCAGCCCCAGCATTTT. This translates into CASSPTPGTVGYSNQPQHF.

V is TRBV14 and J is TRBJ2-1; D unclear. The CDR3 loop spans 11 amino acids. The germline CDR1 and CDR2 sequences are SGHDN and FVKESK. Trimming stripped 1 base from V and 7 bases from J, with 2 bases between. The CDR3 nucleotides are TGTGCCAGCAGCCAAGGTAATGAGCAGTTCTTC. Translating it yields CASSQGNEQFF.

The V call is TRBV7-7, the J call TRBJ2-5, with a tentative D call TRBD2 (10 bases). The V and J ends lost 5 bases and 11 bases respectively, with 21 bases between them. CDR1 and CDR2 from the germline V gene are SSHAT and FNYEAQ (reference sequence). The CDR3 spans 14 residues. The CDR3 nucleotides read TGTGCCAGCAGCCTTAGCGGGAGGACAGGGGAGCAGTACTTC. Amino acids: CASSLSGRTGEQYF.

V gene TRBV6-5 combines with J gene TRBJ2-5; TRBD1 matches 9 bases. The CDR3 consists of 14 residues. With V trimmed by 2 bases and J by 9 bases, 7 bases remained unmatched. Germline V gene sequence: CDR1 MNHEY, CDR2 SVGAGI. The DNA for the CDR3 is TGTGCCAGCAGTTACGAAGGACAGGGGAGGGCCCAGTACTTC. This translates into CASSYEGQGRAQYF.

V gene TRBV5-1 combines with J gene TRBJ1-1; D not resolved. Germline CDR1 is SGHRS and CDR2 is YFSETQ. CDR3 length: 15 amino acids. V was clipped by 2 bases and J by 1 base, with 12 bases between them. The CDR3 here is CASSFGNSRNTEAFF. The CDR3 coding sequence is TGCGCCAGCAGCTTCGGGAACAGTCGGAACACTGAAGCTTTCTTT.

V gene TRBV6-5 combines with J gene TRBJ2-7, with 9 bases matching TRBD1. The CDR3 totals 14 residues. Trimming at V came to 5 bases and at J to 4 bases, leaving 6 bases not matched to a gene. Germline loops: CDR1 MNHEY, CDR2 SVGAGI. The CDR3 sequence is CASSARDREYEQYF. The CDR3 bases are TGTGCCAGCAGTGCCCGGGACAGGGAATACGAGCAGTACTTC.

The chain carries TRBV11-2 and TRBJ2-7, with D unresolved. V was cut by 5 bases and J by 8 bases, with 13 bases left in between. The germline CDR1 and CDR2 sequences are SGHAT and FQNNGV. The CDR3 is 12 amino acids. In DNA, the CDR3 is TGTGCCAGCAGCCACGTCGTGGGGAAGCAGTACTTC. Translation: CASSHVVGKQYF. Full variable domain (rest looked up from reference TRBV11-2 and TRBJ2-7): EAGVAQSPRYKIIEKRQSVAFWCNPISGHATLYWYQQILGQGPKLLIQFQNNGVVDDSQLPKDRFSAERLKGVDSTLKIQPAKLEDSAVYLCASSHVVGKQYFGPGTRLTVT.

This rearrangement joins TRBV6-5 to TRBJ2-1, with 9 bases matching TRBD1. Germline trimming cut 2 bases from V and 3 bases from J; bases unmatched to any gene: 2. The CDR3 spans 15 residues. Germline CDR1 and CDR2: MNHEY and SVGAGI. In nucleotides, the CDR3 is TGTGCCAGCAGTTACGGGACAGGGAACTACAATGAGCAGTTCTTC. Translating gives CASSYGTGNYNEQFF.

The gene calls are TRBV11-3 and TRBJ2-7; tentative D call: TRBD2 (5 bases). The CDR3 has 13 amino acids. Trimming cost V 7 bases and J 0 bases, with 10 bases left between them. Germline CDR1 and CDR2: SGHNT and YENEEA. CDR3 sequence (DNA): TGTGCCAGCACCCCCCGGGACTCCTACGAGCAGTACTTC. It encodes CASTPRDSYEQYF.

The rearrangement links TRBV5-6 to TRBJ1-4, with a possible D match to TRBD1 (5 bases). CDR1 and CDR2 from the germline V gene are SGHDT and YYEEEE. Trimming removed 2 bases from V and 8 bases from J, with 19 bases in between. The CDR3 contains 16 residues. The DNA of the CDR3 is TGTGCCAGCAGCTTTGGGCTCCAGGGAGGGTACGAAAAACTGTTTTTT. This translates into CASSFGLQGGYEKLFF. The whole variable domain, remainder taken from reference TRBV5-6 and TRBJ1-4, is DAGVTQSPTHLIKTRGQQVTLRCSPKSGHDTVSWYQQALGQGPQFIFQYYEEEERQRGNFPDRFSGHQFPNYSSELNVNALLLGDSALYLCASSFGLQGGYEKLFFGSGTQLSVL.

This chain connects TRBV6-6 to TRBJ2-5; D may be TRBD2 (5 bases). Trimming pared 5 bases from V and 4 bases from J, leaving 11 bases between. CDR3 length: 13 amino acids. The germline CDR1 and CDR2 sequences are MNHNY and SVGAGI (reference sequence). CDR3 protein: CASSPLGSETQYF. The CDR3, as DNA: TGTGCCAGCAGTCCACTAGGGTCAGAGACCCAGTACTTC.

The chain joins TRBV29-1 to TRBJ1-2; TRBD1 matches 8 bases. This CDR3 has 12 amino acids. The V segment lost 7 bases and the J segment 2 bases; nucleotides outside the gene matches: 3. Per germline, CDR1 SQVTM and CDR2 ANQGSEA. The CDR3 DNA is TGCAGCGGGGGACAGGCAAACTATGGCTACACCTTC. Its protein is CSGGQANYGYTF.

This clone was counted between two and nine times. The chain couples TRBV4-1 to TRBJ2-7; no definite D call. V was trimmed by 3 bases and J by 1 base, leaving 13 bases between them. The CDR3 is 15 residues long. From germline, CDR1 is MGHRA and CDR2 YSYEKL. CDR3 in amino acids: CASSQGSGGSYEQYF. The CDR3 bases are TGCGCCAGCAGCCAGGGGTCGGGTGGATCCTACGAGCAGTACTTC.

There are a few counts of this clone. The gene calls are TRBV11-3 and TRBJ2-3; D possibly corresponds to TRBD2 (6 bases). The CDR3 covers 15 residues. The V end lost 3 bases, the J end lost 3 bases, and 13 bases lay between the germline ends. Germline CDR1 reads SGHNT; CDR2 reads YENEEA. The CDR3 here is CASSLGGAATDTQYF. CDR3 coding DNA: TGTGCCAGCAGCTTGGGCGGGGCTGCTACAGATACGCAGTATTTT. The full variable domain, its missing parts supplied by reference TRBV11-3 and TRBJ2-3, is EAGVVQSPRYKIIEKKQPVAFWCNPISGHNTLYWYLQNLGQGPELLIRYENEEAVDDSQLPKDRFSAERLKGVDSTLKIQPAELGDSAVYLCASSLGGAATDTQYFGPGTRLTVL.